A selection of T cell receptor beta chains follows, all from one sample in a study of identical twins. From the 5' RACE reads, TCRdb called clonotypes with MiXCR, one entry per CDR3 protein. This table has around 200,000 distinct CDR3 sequences, over 8% appearing once. The specimen sequenced was memory (CD45RO+) T cells sorted from blood. The receptors were sampled from a woman under 30 in good health. CDR3s include the opening cysteine and the closing phenylalanine or tryptophan. The order of the fields is V gene, J gene, D gene, CDR3 protein. The D gene is left open where the match is weak.

v_gene: TRBV12-3/TRBV12-4; j_gene: TRBJ2-6; d_gene: -; CDR3aa: CASSLIGLGANVLTF
v_gene: TRBV10-1; j_gene: TRBJ2-5; d_gene: TRBD2; CDR3aa: CASSERGTTQETQYF
v_gene: TRBV29-1; j_gene: TRBJ2-7; d_gene: TRBD1; CDR3aa: CSGGRGPGAYEQYF
v_gene: TRBV5-1; j_gene: TRBJ2-1; d_gene: -; CDR3aa: CASSGWAQGNEQFF
v_gene: TRBV3-1; j_gene: TRBJ2-3; d_gene: -; CDR3aa: CACSQGESTRQEGTDTQYF
v_gene: TRBV7-3; j_gene: TRBJ1-6; d_gene: -; CDR3aa: CASSLLGAGNSPLHF
v_gene: TRBV3-1; j_gene: TRBJ2-2; d_gene: -; CDR3aa: CASSLITGFGELFF
v_gene: TRBV12-3/TRBV12-4; j_gene: TRBJ2-5; d_gene: TRBD2; CDR3aa: CASSLGRGQETQYF
v_gene: TRBV7-2; j_gene: TRBJ2-7; d_gene: -; CDR3aa: CASSYNSEQYF
v_gene: TRBV7-8; j_gene: TRBJ1-1; d_gene: TRBD1; CDR3aa: CASSWDRRGAFF
v_gene: TRBV7-9; j_gene: TRBJ2-3; d_gene: -; CDR3aa: CASVISGSTDTQYF
v_gene: TRBV6-2/TRBV6-3; j_gene: TRBJ1-1; d_gene: -; CDR3aa: CASSQRRNTEAFF
v_gene: TRBV10-3; j_gene: TRBJ2-1; d_gene: TRBD2; CDR3aa: CAIFAGGPNEQFF
v_gene: TRBV20-1; j_gene: TRBJ2-3; d_gene: -; CDR3aa: CSARQQASTDTQYF
v_gene: TRBV24-1; j_gene: TRBJ2-1; d_gene: TRBD2; CDR3aa: CATSDGSSGSNEQFF
v_gene: TRBV7-6; j_gene: TRBJ2-1; d_gene: -; CDR3aa: CASSLSGSTAFLQQFF
v_gene: TRBV10-3; j_gene: TRBJ2-1; d_gene: -; CDR3aa: CAISEGQVGSSYNEQFF
v_gene: TRBV18; j_gene: TRBJ1-1; d_gene: -; CDR3aa: CASSGGIVGTEAFF
v_gene: TRBV12-3/TRBV12-4; j_gene: TRBJ1-1; d_gene: -; CDR3aa: CASREAARKAFF
v_gene: TRBV20-1; j_gene: TRBJ2-7; d_gene: -; CDR3aa: CSASNAYEQYF
v_gene: TRBV20-1; j_gene: TRBJ2-1; d_gene: -; CDR3aa: CSVPVGLYNEQFF
v_gene: TRBV24-1; j_gene: TRBJ2-3; d_gene: TRBD1; CDR3aa: CATSDQGTGGIHTQYF
v_gene: TRBV24-1; j_gene: TRBJ1-1; d_gene: -; CDR3aa: CATSDFQDLFNTEAFF
v_gene: TRBV7-9; j_gene: TRBJ2-2; d_gene: -; CDR3aa: CASSPGEWTGELFF
v_gene: TRBV12-3/TRBV12-4; j_gene: TRBJ1-4; d_gene: TRBD1; CDR3aa: CASSQGAANEKLFF
v_gene: TRBV6-2/TRBV6-3; j_gene: TRBJ2-7; d_gene: -; CDR3aa: CASSYSRGNRIPYEQYF
v_gene: TRBV3-1; j_gene: TRBJ2-7; d_gene: -; CDR3aa: CATCQAHSFNYEQYF
v_gene: TRBV5-1; j_gene: TRBJ2-1; d_gene: -; CDR3aa: CASSTGTGPYNEQFF
v_gene: TRBV7-9; j_gene: TRBJ2-3; d_gene: TRBD2; CDR3aa: CASSTGLAENTDTQYF
v_gene: TRBV7-2; j_gene: TRBJ2-7; d_gene: -; CDR3aa: CASSVSRTAPNEQYF
v_gene: TRBV2; j_gene: TRBJ2-5; d_gene: TRBD1; CDR3aa: CASRQGYWETQYF
v_gene: TRBV12-3/TRBV12-4; j_gene: TRBJ2-7; d_gene: -; CDR3aa: CASSLEAGRYEQYF
v_gene: TRBV5-1; j_gene: TRBJ2-3; d_gene: -; CDR3aa: CAGRAAPSTDTQYF
v_gene: TRBV20-1; j_gene: TRBJ2-7; d_gene: TRBD1; CDR3aa: CSATGTGGSEQYF
v_gene: TRBV20-1; j_gene: TRBJ2-7; d_gene: TRBD1; CDR3aa: CSARGQSEQYF
v_gene: TRBV19; j_gene: TRBJ2-1; d_gene: TRBD2; CDR3aa: CASSIGTSQNEQFF
v_gene: TRBV6-5; j_gene: TRBJ2-2; d_gene: -; CDR3aa: CASSYGSGGTNTGELFF
v_gene: TRBV10-3; j_gene: TRBJ1-6; d_gene: -; CDR3aa: CAISESTRDSPLHF
v_gene: TRBV9; j_gene: TRBJ2-1; d_gene: TRBD1; CDR3aa: CASSVGQGYVMVDEQFF
v_gene: TRBV5-1; j_gene: TRBJ2-3; d_gene: -; CDR3aa: CASSLWDTRTDTQYF
v_gene: TRBV20-1; j_gene: TRBJ1-4; d_gene: -; CDR3aa: CSARDNDGLQEREKLFF
v_gene: TRBV7-9; j_gene: TRBJ2-7; d_gene: -; CDR3aa: CASSRGRSLTLGEQYF
v_gene: TRBV7-9; j_gene: TRBJ2-3; d_gene: TRBD2; CDR3aa: CASSPTSSGEGTQYF
v_gene: TRBV7-2; j_gene: TRBJ2-1; d_gene: TRBD1; CDR3aa: CASSQMDRERGEQFF